These 32 T cell receptor beta chains were all obtained from the same sample, sequenced in a study of blood T cell repertoires in COVID-19. The table came from immunoSEQ multiplex PCR; TCRdb's copy has only in-frame clones and leaves some out. The sample includes hundreds of thousands of clones, about 91% of them seen just once. The sequenced sample was PBMCs or T cells enriched from blood (not recorded which). The receptors derive from a middle-aged woman who had recovered from COVID-19.

The J gene is TRBJ2-1, the V gene TRBV24-1; D gene ambiguous. V lost 1 base and J 8 bases, leaving 8 bases between the germline ends. CDR1 KGHDR and CDR2 SFDVKD come from the germline V gene. The CDR3 is 13 residues long. The CDR3 sequence is CATSDFNEDEQFF. The CDR3 nucleotides read TGTGCCACCAGTGATTTTAACGAGGATGAGCAGTTCTTC.

V gene TRBV7-6 combines with J gene TRBJ2-1; D perhaps matches TRBD2 (6 bases). CDR1 SGHVS and CDR2 FNYEAQ come from the germline V gene. This CDR3 region has 15 residues. V lost 2 bases and J lost 5, with 13 bases in between. The CDR3 DNA reads as TGTGCCAGCAGCTTAAGTCTAGCGATTCACAATGAGCAGTTCTTC. Translation: CASSLSLAIHNEQFF. The variable domain in full, completed from reference TRBV7-6 and TRBJ2-1, reads GAGVSQSPRYKVTKRGQDVALRCDPISGHVSLYWYRQALGQGPEFLTYFNYEAQQDKSGLPNDRFSAERPEGSISTLTIQRTEQRDSAMYRCASSLSLAIHNEQFFGPGTRLTVL.

The J gene is TRBJ2-7, the V gene TRBV10-2; TRBD2 aligns across 8 bases. The CDR3 is 14 amino acids. Germline V CDR1 and CDR2: WSHSY, SAAADI. J gave up 7 bases and V 3 bases, and 8 bases lay outside the gene matches. The CDR3 coding sequence is TGCGCCAGCAGTGACTACGGGGGGGCCCGTGAGCAGTACTTC. Amino acid sequence: CASSDYGGAREQYF.

This clone occurred once. Other DNA sequences of this sample code for an identical CDR3. The rearrangement joins TRBV27 to TRBJ2-7; no clear D. V dropped 3 bases and J dropped 2 bases, with 8 bases sitting between them. In germline, CDR1 is MNHEY, CDR2 SMNVEV (reference sequence). There are 13 residues in the CDR3. CDR3 sequence reads: CASSLGRTYEQYF. CDR3 bases: TGTGCCAGCAGTTTGGGCCGAACCTACGAGCAGTACTTC.

The CDR3 here is CASSLRAGQPQHF. The CDR3 bases are TGTGCCAGCAGCTTAAGAGCCGGTCAGCCCCAGCATTTT. The rearrangement joins TRBV11-2 to TRBJ1-5; no firm D call. The germline V gene encodes CDR1 SGHAT and CDR2 FQNNGV. V was shortened by 2 bases and J by 6 bases, with 8 bases between the two germline ends. There are 13 residues in the CDR3.

The V gene is TRBV4-1, the J gene TRBJ2-3; D might be TRBD2 (6 bases). V was trimmed by 4 bases and J by 0 bases, leaving 11 bases between them. Germline V lookup: CDR1 MGHRA, CDR2 YSYEKL. This CDR3 is built from 15 residues. The CDR3 nucleotides read TGCGCCAGCAGCCTTAGCGGACCTAGCACAGATACGCAGTATTTT. It encodes CASSLSGPSTDTQYF.

CDR3 region: CASSLVGSGGPPDTQYF. The CDR3 coding sequence is TGTGCCAGCAGCTTAGTTGGTAGCGGGGGGCCACCAGATACGCAGTATTTT. The chain carries TRBV7-2 and TRBJ2-3, with 10 nucleotides matching TRBD2. The length of the CDR3 is 17 residues. In germline, CDR1 is SGHTA, CDR2 FQGNSA. Losses at the gene ends were 1 base for V and 4 bases for J; bases not matched to a gene: 8.

V usage is TRBV5-4 and J usage is TRBJ2-2, with 9 bases matching TRBD2. J gave up 3 bases and V 4 bases, and 16 bases lay outside the gene matches. The CDR3 sequence is 19 residues long. CDR1 is SGHNT, CDR2 YYREEE, per germline (reference sequence). As DNA, the CDR3 is TGTGCCAGCAGCCTAGGGCTAGCGGGACCCTTTATGGACACCGGGGAGCTGTTTTTT. Translating it yields CASSLGLAGPFMDTGELFF.

V usage is TRBV6-5 and J usage is TRBJ2-5; 9 bases agree with TRBD1. This CDR3 contains 15 residues. Germline V lookup: CDR1 MNHEY, CDR2 SVGAGI. Trimming cost V 2 bases and J 13 bases; bases outside gene matches: 14. CDR3 sequence: CASSYHGQGTGAPYF. DNA of the CDR3: TGTGCCAGCAGTTACCACGGACAGGGGACAGGCGCTCCGTACTTC.

The chain uses TRBV3-1 (or the pseudogene TRBV3-2) and TRBJ2-5; 11 nucleotides line up with TRBD2. The length of the CDR3 is 15 residues. The germline gives CDR1 LGHDT, CDR2 YNNKEL (reference sequence). The J segment lost 5 bases and the V segment lost 3 bases, leaving 5 bases of the junction unmatched. The CDR3 sequence is CASSHTSGGGETQYF. CDR3 sequence (DNA): TGTGCCAGCAGCCATACTAGCGGGGGCGGGGAGACCCAGTACTTC.

The chain couples TRBV9 to TRBJ2-1, with 9 bases lining up with TRBD2. The CDR3 is made up of 16 amino acids. Germline lookup yields CDR1 SGDLS and CDR2 YYNGEE. V lost 0 bases to trimming and J lost 8 bases; unmatched junction nucleotides: 9. CDR3 bases: TGTGCCAGCAGCGTAGCTGGGCGGGAGGGCCTGGATGAGCAGTTCTTC. Protein product: CASSVAGREGLDEQFF.

The chain has TRBV30 and TRBJ2-7; D is ambiguous. With 0 bases removed from V and 4 bases from J, the gap between germline ends came to 4 bases. The CDR3 is made up of 11 amino acids. CDR1 and CDR2 (germline): GTSNPN, SVGIG (reference sequence). The CDR3 protein is CAWSVEYEQYF. The CDR3, as DNA: TGTGCCTGGAGTGTAGAGTACGAGCAGTACTTC.

The chain couples TRBV7-9 to TRBJ2-1; 9 bases match TRBD2. CDR1 and CDR2 from the germline V gene are SEHNR and FQNEAQ (reference sequence). The CDR3 spans 15 residues. V lost 5 bases and J lost 3; bases outside the gene matches: 5. The CDR3 loop is CASSIPSGDYNEQFF. The CDR3, as DNA: TGTGCCAGCAGCATTCCTAGCGGGGACTACAATGAGCAGTTCTTC.

The chain is built from TRBV7-3 and TRBJ1-1; a weak D match, TRBD1 (5 bases). The germline V and J ends were trimmed by 3 bases and 7 bases, with 12 bases remaining between them. This CDR3 region has 13 residues. Germline V CDR1 and CDR2: SGHTA, FQGTGA. The CDR3 nucleotides are TGTGCCAGCAGCTTCGGAGGGGTCGGTGAAGCTTTCTTT. Translated, it gives CASSFGGVGEAFF.

J is TRBJ2-7 and V is TRBV7-8; 7 bases are a match to TRBD2. Losses at the gene ends were 5 bases for V and 0 bases for J; bases not matched to a gene: 7. The CDR3 extends over 15 amino acids. Germline V lookup: CDR1 SGHVS, CDR2 FQNEAQ. Here the CDR3 DNA reads TGTGCCAGCAGCCGCCTGGGGGGGAGCTCCTACGAGCAGTACTTC. Encoded protein: CASSRLGGSSYEQYF.

DNA of the CDR3: TGTGCCAGTAGTATAGTTTTAGAGGGGGCAAGACAGCCCCAGCATTTT. Its translation is CASSIVLEGARQPQHF. The rearrangement links TRBV19 to TRBJ1-5, with 7 bases aligning to TRBD1. Trimming removed 1 base from V and 7 bases from J; junction bases left unmatched: 10. Germline-derived CDR1 and CDR2 are LNHDA and SQIVND (reference sequence). This CDR3 has 16 residues.

J is TRBJ2-7 and V is TRBV21-1; the table's D call, TRBD2, has no DNA check behind it. TRBV21-1 is a known pseudogene. The CDR3 extends over 14 amino acids. DNA for the CDR3: TGTGCCAGCAGCAACGGGGGGAAGGGGTACGAGCAGTACTTC. Encoded protein: CASSNGGKGYEQYF.

This clone appeared once. This chain uses TRBV27 with TRBJ2-7, with D uncertain. CDR1 and CDR2 from the germline V gene are MNHEY and SMNVEV (reference sequence). The ends were cut back, 2 bases at V and 0 bases at J, with 8 bases in the middle. The CDR3 covers 14 residues. Here the CDR3 reads CASSLMSSSYEQYF. The CDR3 DNA reads as TGTGCCAGCAGTTTAATGAGTAGCTCCTACGAGCAGTACTTC.

This rearrangement joins TRBV10-2 to TRBJ2-1, with 10 positions matching TRBD2. CDR1 and CDR2 (germline): WSHSY, SAAADI. V shed 7 bases, J shed 0 bases, and the junction held 12 bases outside the gene matches. This CDR3 comprises 18 residues. Here the CDR3 reads CASNIAGGSRSSYNEQFF. The DNA for the CDR3 is TGCGCCAGCAATATAGCGGGAGGCTCCCGAAGCTCCTACAATGAGCAGTTCTTC.

This CDR3 is CSLDRGDYGYTF. DNA for the CDR3: TGCAGCTTAGACAGGGGCGACTATGGCTACACCTTC. The chain couples TRBV29-1 to TRBJ1-2; TRBD1 agrees at 8 bases. This CDR3 region has 12 residues. Per germline, CDR1 SQVTM and CDR2 ANQGSEA. Trimming took 8 bases from V and 3 from J; bases not matched to a gene: 5.

The chain joins TRBV7-2 to TRBJ2-2; the match to TRBD2 covers 10 bases. Losses at the gene ends were 5 bases for V and 4 bases for J; bases not matched to a gene: 4. Germline V gives CDR1 SGHTA, CDR2 FQGNSA. The CDR3 sequence is 15 residues long. The CDR3 nucleotides are TGTGCCAGCAGCCCGAGGACTAGCGGCACCGGGGAGCTGTTTTTT. This sequence encodes CASSPRTSGTGELFF.

The chain has TRBV7-9 and TRBJ2-2; D remains ambiguous. Germline V gene sequence: CDR1 SEHNR, CDR2 FQNEAQ (reference sequence). Trimming took 5 bases from V and 9 from J, leaving 10 bases between them. CDR3 length: 12 amino acids. The CDR3 sequence is CASSNSVRELFF. For the CDR3, the DNA is TGTGCCAGCAGCAATTCGGTTCGGGAGCTGTTTTTT.

The chain employs TRBV5-6 and TRBJ2-7; the match to TRBD1 covers 8 bases. This CDR3 comprises 14 residues. Germline CDR1 reads SGHDT; CDR2 reads YYEEEE. V was pared by 4 bases and J by 3 bases, with 6 bases of the junction left unmatched. The CDR3 DNA reads as TGTGCCAGCAGCGGTTTGGGACAGGACTACGAGCAGTACTTC. Protein sequence: CASSGLGQDYEQYF.

The rearrangement joins TRBV5-4 to TRBJ2-1, with TRBD1 as a possible D gene (6 bases). Germline V gives CDR1 SGHNT, CDR2 YYREEE (reference sequence). This CDR3 is 16 amino acids long. Deletions cut 3 bases from V and 7 bases from J, with 20 bases between. Written as DNA, the CDR3 is TGTGCCAGCAGCTCCAGGACCGGGACACATGTTAATGAGCAGTTCTTC. Amino acid sequence: CASSSRTGTHVNEQFF.

The V and J genes are TRBV19 and TRBJ2-1; 7 nucleotides align to TRBD2. The V segment lost 0 bases and the J segment 6 bases; nucleotides outside the gene matches: 2. The V gene's germline CDR1 is LNHDA and CDR2 SQIVND (reference sequence). The CDR3 is 14 residues long. The CDR3 region is CASSIDREGNEQFF. In DNA form, the CDR3 reads TGTGCCAGTAGTATAGACAGGGAGGGCAATGAGCAGTTCTTC.

This chain connects TRBV11-3 to TRBJ1-2; 11 bases line up with TRBD1. Germline CDR1 and CDR2: SGHNT and YENEEA. The CDR3 has 16 amino acids. With V trimmed by 1 base and J by 4 bases, 5 bases remained unmatched. The CDR3 DNA sequence: TGTGCCAGCAGCTTAGGGGCCGGGACAGGGGGCTATGGCTACACCTTC. Translating gives CASSLGAGTGGYGYTF.

This chain links TRBV7-8 with TRBJ2-7, with D perhaps matching TRBD1 (6 bases). V was shortened by 5 bases and J by 1 base, with 18 bases between the two germline ends. This CDR3 region has 16 residues. Germline V gene lookup returns CDR1 SGHVS and CDR2 FQNEAQ. The CDR3 region is CASSQTGTSDSYEQYF. In DNA, the CDR3 is TGTGCCAGCAGCCAAACCGGGACATCGGATTCCTACGAGCAGTACTTC.

The chain uses TRBV9 and TRBJ2-3; perhaps TRBD1 as D (5 bases). Looked up from germline, CDR1 is SGDLS and CDR2 is YYNGEE. V was pared by 0 bases and J by 3 bases, with 14 bases between. The CDR3 is 16 amino acids. CDR3 nucleotide sequence: TGTGCCAGCAGCGTAGTTGGTCAGGGTGATACAGATACGCAGTATTTT. It encodes CASSVVGQGDTDTQYF. Using reference TRBV9 and TRBJ2-3 for the parts outside the CDR3, the full variable domain is DSGVTQTPKHLITATGQRVTLRCSPRSGDLSVYWYQQSLDQGLQFLIQYYNGEERAKGNILERFSAQQFPDLHSELNLSSLELGDSALYFCASSVVGQGDTDTQYFGPGTRLTVL.

This chain uses TRBV24-1 with TRBJ2-1; perhaps TRBD1 as D (5 bases). The CDR3 is made up of 16 amino acids. The V gene's germline CDR1 is KGHDR and CDR2 SFDVKD. The germline V and J ends were trimmed by 2 bases and 2 bases, with 12 bases remaining between them. Here the CDR3 reads CATSDSDSGAYNEQFF. Written as DNA, the CDR3 is TGTGCCACCAGTGATTCTGACAGTGGCGCCTACAATGAGCAGTTCTTC.

This chain links TRBV7-2 with TRBJ2-7; the match to TRBD1 covers 10 bases. The CDR3 consists of 16 residues. Germline CDR1 SGHTA, CDR2 FQGNSA. Losses at the gene ends were 0 bases for V and 5 bases for J; bases not matched to a gene: 7. The CDR3 loop is CASSLADRGGLNEQYF. CDR3 nucleotides: TGTGCCAGCAGCTTAGCGGACAGGGGGGGCCTAAACGAGCAGTACTTC. The full variable domain, rest sourced from reference TRBV7-2 and TRBJ2-7, is GAGVSQSPSNKVTEKGKDVELRCDPISGHTALYWYRQSLGQGLEFLIYFQGNSAPDKSGLPSDRFSAERTGGSVSTLTIQRTQQEDSAVYLCASSLADRGGLNEQYFGPGTRLTVT.

V and J are TRBV24-1 and TRBJ2-1; D is ambiguous. The CDR3 has 13 residues. V lost 1 base, J lost 4 bases, and 4 bases lay in between. From germline, CDR1 is KGHDR and CDR2 SFDVKD. CDR3 bases: TGTGCCACCAGTGATTTTATGTACAATGAGCAGTTCTTC. Translation: CATSDFMYNEQFF.

The chain recombines TRBV19 with TRBJ2-7, with a weak D call TRBD2 (7 bases). Looked up from germline, CDR1 is LNHDA and CDR2 is SQIVND (reference sequence). CDR3 length: 16 amino acids. V was clipped by 5 bases and J by 2 bases, with 19 bases between them. The CDR3 here is CASSRQAGTKTYEQYF. CDR3 bases: TGTGCCAGTAGTCGACAGGCCGGGACTAAAACCTACGAGCAGTACTTC.